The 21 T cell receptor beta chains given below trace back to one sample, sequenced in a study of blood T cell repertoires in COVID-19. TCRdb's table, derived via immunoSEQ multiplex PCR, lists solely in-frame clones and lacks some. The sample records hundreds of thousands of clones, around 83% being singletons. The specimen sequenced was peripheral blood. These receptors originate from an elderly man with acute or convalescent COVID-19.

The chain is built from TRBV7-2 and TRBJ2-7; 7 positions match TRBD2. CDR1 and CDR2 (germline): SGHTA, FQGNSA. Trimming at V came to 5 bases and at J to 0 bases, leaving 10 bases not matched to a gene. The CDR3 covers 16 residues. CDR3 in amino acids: CASSPRGGGLSYEQYF. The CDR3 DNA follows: TGTGCCAGCAGCCCCCGTGGGGGGGGACTCTCCTACGAGCAGTACTTC.

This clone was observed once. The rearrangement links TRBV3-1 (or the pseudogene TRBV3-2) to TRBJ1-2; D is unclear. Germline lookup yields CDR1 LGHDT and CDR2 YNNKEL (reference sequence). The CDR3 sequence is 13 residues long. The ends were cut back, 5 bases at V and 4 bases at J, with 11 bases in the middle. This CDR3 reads CASSAGSTYGYTF. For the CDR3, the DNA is TGTGCCAGCAGCGCGGGGTCTACCTATGGCTACACCTTC.

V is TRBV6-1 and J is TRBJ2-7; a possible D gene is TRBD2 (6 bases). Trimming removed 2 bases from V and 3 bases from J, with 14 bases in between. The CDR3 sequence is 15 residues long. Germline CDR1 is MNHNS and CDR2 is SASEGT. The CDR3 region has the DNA TGTGCCAGCAGTGAATATGACGGGAGACTCTACGAGCAGTACTTC. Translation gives CASSEYDGRLYEQYF.

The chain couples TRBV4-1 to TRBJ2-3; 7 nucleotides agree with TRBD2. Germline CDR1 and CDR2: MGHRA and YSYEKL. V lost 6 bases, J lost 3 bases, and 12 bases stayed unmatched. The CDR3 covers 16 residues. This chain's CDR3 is CASRLAAGLPTDTQYF. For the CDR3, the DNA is TGCGCCAGCAGACTGGCCGCGGGACTACCAACAGATACGCAGTATTTT.

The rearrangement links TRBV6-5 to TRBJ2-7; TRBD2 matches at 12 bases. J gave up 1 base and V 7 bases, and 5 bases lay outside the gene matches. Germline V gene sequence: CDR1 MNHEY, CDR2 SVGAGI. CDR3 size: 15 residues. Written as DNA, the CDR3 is TGTGCCAGCACTAGCGGGGGGGCCGAATCCTACGAGCAGTACTTC. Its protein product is CASTSGGAESYEQYF.

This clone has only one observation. The CDR3 protein is CASSEGTVTGEQFF. The DNA of the CDR3 is TGTGCCAGCAGCGAGGGGACAGTCACGGGTGAGCAGTTCTTC. The chain couples TRBV9 to TRBJ2-1, with TRBD1 matching 7 bases. From germline, CDR1 is SGDLS and CDR2 YYNGEE. V was pared by 3 bases and J by 9 bases, with 9 bases of the junction left unmatched. The CDR3 totals 14 residues.

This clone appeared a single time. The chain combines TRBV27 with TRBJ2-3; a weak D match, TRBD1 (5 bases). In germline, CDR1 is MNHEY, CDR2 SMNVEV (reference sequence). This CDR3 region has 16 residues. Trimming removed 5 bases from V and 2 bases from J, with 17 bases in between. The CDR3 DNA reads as TGTGCCAGCAGTAGTACCTCCAGGGAAGTCACAGATACGCAGTATTTT. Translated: CASSSTSREVTDTQYF.

As DNA, the CDR3 is TGTGCCATCAGTGACGCGGGAAAGGGAGATACGCAGTATTTT. Translating it yields CAISDAGKGDTQYF. J is TRBJ2-3 and V is TRBV10-3, with D possibly being TRBD2 (6 bases). Germline values: CDR1 ENHRY, CDR2 SYGVKD. The CDR3 contains 14 residues. V lost 3 bases and J lost 5, with 12 bases in between.

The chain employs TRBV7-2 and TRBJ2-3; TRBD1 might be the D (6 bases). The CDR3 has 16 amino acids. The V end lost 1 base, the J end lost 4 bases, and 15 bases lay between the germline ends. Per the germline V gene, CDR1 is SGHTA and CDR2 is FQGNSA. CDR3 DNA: TGTGCCAGCAGCTTAGTTGCAGGGGCGCGCCCAGATACGCAGTATTTT. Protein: CASSLVAGARPDTQYF.

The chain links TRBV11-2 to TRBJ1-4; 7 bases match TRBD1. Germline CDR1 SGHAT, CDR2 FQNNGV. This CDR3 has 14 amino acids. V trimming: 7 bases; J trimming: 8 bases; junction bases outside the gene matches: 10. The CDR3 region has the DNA TGTGCCAGCAAAATAGACAGGGCGAGGGAAAAACTGTTTTTT. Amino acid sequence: CASKIDRAREKLFF.

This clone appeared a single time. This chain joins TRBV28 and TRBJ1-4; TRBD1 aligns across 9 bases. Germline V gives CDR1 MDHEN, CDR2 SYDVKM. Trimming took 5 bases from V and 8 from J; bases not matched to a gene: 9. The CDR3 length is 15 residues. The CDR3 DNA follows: TGTGCCAGCAGTCGCCCAACAGGGGGCAAAGAAAAACTGTTTTTT. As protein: CASSRPTGGKEKLFF.

CDR3 in amino acids: CASSTGTGGVIGGIYTF. Written as DNA, the CDR3 is TGTGCCAGCAGCACCGGGACAGGGGGCGTTATAGGGGGTATCTACACCTTC. This chain uses TRBV13 with TRBJ1-2; 12 bases are a match to TRBD1. In germline, CDR1 is PRHDT, CDR2 FYEKMQ (reference sequence). The CDR3 sequence is 17 residues long. V shed 5 bases, J shed 10 bases, and the junction held 17 bases outside the gene matches.

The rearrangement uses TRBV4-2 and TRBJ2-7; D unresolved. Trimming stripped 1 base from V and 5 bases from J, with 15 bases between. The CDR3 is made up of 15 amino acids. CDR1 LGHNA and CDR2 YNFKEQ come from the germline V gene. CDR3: CASSQGAQVRDEQYF. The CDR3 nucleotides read TGTGCCAGCAGCCAAGGAGCTCAGGTCAGAGACGAGCAGTACTTC.

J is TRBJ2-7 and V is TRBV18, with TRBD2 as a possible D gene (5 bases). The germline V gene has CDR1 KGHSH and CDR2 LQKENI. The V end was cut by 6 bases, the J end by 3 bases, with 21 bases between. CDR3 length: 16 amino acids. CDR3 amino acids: CASSQSEGPPGYEQYF. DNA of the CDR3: TGTGCCAGCTCCCAGTCCGAGGGCCCTCCGGGCTACGAGCAGTACTTC.

CDR3 sequence reads: CASGAAGGYTGELFF. DNA for the CDR3: TGCGCCAGCGGGGCAGCGGGAGGTTATACCGGGGAGCTGTTTTTT. The rearrangement links TRBV23-1 to TRBJ2-2; 9 bases are a match to TRBD2. TRBV23-1 is designated an ORF whose function remains uncertain. The CDR3 contains 15 residues. J lost 5 bases, V lost 8 bases, and 9 bases had no gene match.

The CDR3 reads CASSLSGQGAETQYF. The CDR3 DNA reads as TGCGCCAGCAGCTTGTCTGGGCAGGGGGCTGAGACCCAGTACTTC. The chain combines TRBV5-1 with TRBJ2-5, with 8 positions matching TRBD1. The CDR3 contains 15 residues. CDR1 is SGHRS and CDR2 is YFSETQ in the germline V gene. The trim removed 1 base at V and 5 bases at J, leaving 7 bases unmatched.

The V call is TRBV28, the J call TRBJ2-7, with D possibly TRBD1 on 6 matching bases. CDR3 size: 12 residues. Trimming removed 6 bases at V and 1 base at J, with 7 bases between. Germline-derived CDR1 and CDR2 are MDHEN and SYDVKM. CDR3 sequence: CASSQGSYEQYF. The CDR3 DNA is TGTGCCAGCAGCCAGGGGTCCTACGAGCAGTACTTC. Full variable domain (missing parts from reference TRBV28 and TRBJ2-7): DVKVTQSSRYLVKRTGEKVFLECVQDMDHENMFWYRQDPGLGLRLIYFSYDVKMKEKGDIPEGYSVSREKKERFSLILESASTNQTSMYLCASSQGSYEQYFGPGTRLTVT.

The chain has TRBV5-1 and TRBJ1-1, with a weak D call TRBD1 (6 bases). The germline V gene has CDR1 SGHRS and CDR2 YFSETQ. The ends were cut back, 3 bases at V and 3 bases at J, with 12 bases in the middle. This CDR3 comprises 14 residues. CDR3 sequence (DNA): TGCGCCAGCAGCTCCCATACAGGGTACACTGAAGCTTTCTTT. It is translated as CASSSHTGYTEAFF.

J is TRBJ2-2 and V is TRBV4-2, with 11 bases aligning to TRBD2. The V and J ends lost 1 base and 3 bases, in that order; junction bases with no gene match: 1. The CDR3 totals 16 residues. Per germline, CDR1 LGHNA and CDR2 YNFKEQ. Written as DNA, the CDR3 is TGTGCCAGCAGCCAAGGACTAGCGGGACACACCGGGGAGCTGTTTTTT. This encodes CASSQGLAGHTGELFF.

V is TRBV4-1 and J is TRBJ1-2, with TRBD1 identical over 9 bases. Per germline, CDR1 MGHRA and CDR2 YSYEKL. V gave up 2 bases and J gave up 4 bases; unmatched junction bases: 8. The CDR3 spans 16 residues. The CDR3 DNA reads TGCGCCAGCAGCCAACAACCCGGGACAGGGATCTATGGCTACACCTTC. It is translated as CASSQQPGTGIYGYTF.

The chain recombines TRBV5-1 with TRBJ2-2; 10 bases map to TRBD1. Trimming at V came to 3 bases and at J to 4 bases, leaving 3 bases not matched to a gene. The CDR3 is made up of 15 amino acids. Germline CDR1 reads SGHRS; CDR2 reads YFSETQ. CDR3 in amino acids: CASSYRDRGTGELFF. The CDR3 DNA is TGCGCCAGCAGCTACCGGGACAGGGGCACCGGGGAGCTGTTTTTT. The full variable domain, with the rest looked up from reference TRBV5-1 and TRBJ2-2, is KAGVTQTPRYLIKTRGQQVTLSCSPISGHRSVSWYQQTPGQGLQFLFEYFSETQRNKGNFPGRFSGRQFSNSRSEMNVSTLELGDSALYLCASSYRDRGTGELFFGEGSRLTVL.